This TCR beta chain was obtained from a study of shared clonotypes between healthy human individuals. Germline V gene data show CDR1 as MNHNY and CDR2 as SVGAGI (reference sequence). The CDR3 has 14 amino acids. The data were produced by immunoSEQ multiplex PCR, yet TCRdb's version contains in-frame clones alone and is incomplete. This table has 950,000 to 1,300,000 clones, around 74% appearing once. The chain couples TRBV6-6 to TRBJ2-5; D is perhaps TRBD2 (5 bases). TRBJ2-7 explains the end of the DNA better; the J call may be wrong. The specimen was memory CD4+ T cells sorted from blood. This sample's subset: CD45RA-negative fraction. The receptor's source is a young man in good health. The CDR3 spells CASQVAGSTREQYF. In DNA, the CDR3 is TGTGCCAGCCAAGTGGCTGGGAGTACCCGCGAGCAGTACTTC.